This T cell receptor beta chain was retrieved from a study of T cell clones after liver transplantation. Notes on the study in general: Compared with third party-reactive sequences, donor-reactive ones declined more, independent of withdrawal success.

The repertoire was sequenced with immunoSEQ multiplex PCR; TCRdb's copy has only in-frame clones and lacks some. This sample has about 72,000 clones; roughly nine tenths occur once, and the top ten carry roughly 3%. As for this clone: The antigen is undetermined.

Unstimulated PBMCs were sorted into CD3+CD4+ and CD3+CD8+ populations. Germline CDR1 and CDR2: SGHVS and FQNEAQ. This CDR3 spans 13 amino acids. Trimming pared 4 bases from V and 0 bases from J, leaving 6 bases between. The TCR originated in a human donor who received a liver transplant. The material was CD4+ T cells from blood, obtained before liver transplant. The chain uses TRBV7-8 and TRBJ1-1, with D unclear. Here the CDR3 reads CASSSSLNTEAFF. For the CDR3, the DNA is TGTGCCAGCAGCTCGAGCTTGAACACTGAAGCTTTCTTT.